Sequencing of this T cell receptor beta chain was carried out in a study of T cells in Graves' hyperthyroidism and ophthalmopathy. Authors of the study amplified TCR beta CDR3 regions from RNA transcripts. Carried out on the TCR CDR3, a first-round RT-PCR used the HTBI primer set. TCRdb called the multiplex PCR reads again in MiXCR, with one record for every CDR3 protein. The data contain about 500,000 distinct CDR3 sequences, 16% of them singletons. Germline lookup yields CDR1 DFQATT and CDR2 SNEGSKA (reference sequence). After removal of 7 bases from V and 5 bases from J, the junction contained 11 bases not matched to a gene. The CDR3 runs to 14 residues. This clonotype was seen at least ten times.

This chain links TRBV20-1 with TRBJ2-1; 7 bases fit TRBD2. The TCR originated in a woman aged 18 to 35 with Graves' hyperthyroidism. The sequencing sample was made of blood. Here the CDR3 DNA reads TGCAGTGTCGTGAGCGGGGCCCAAAACAATGAGCAGTTCTTC. It translates to CSVVSGAQNNEQFF.